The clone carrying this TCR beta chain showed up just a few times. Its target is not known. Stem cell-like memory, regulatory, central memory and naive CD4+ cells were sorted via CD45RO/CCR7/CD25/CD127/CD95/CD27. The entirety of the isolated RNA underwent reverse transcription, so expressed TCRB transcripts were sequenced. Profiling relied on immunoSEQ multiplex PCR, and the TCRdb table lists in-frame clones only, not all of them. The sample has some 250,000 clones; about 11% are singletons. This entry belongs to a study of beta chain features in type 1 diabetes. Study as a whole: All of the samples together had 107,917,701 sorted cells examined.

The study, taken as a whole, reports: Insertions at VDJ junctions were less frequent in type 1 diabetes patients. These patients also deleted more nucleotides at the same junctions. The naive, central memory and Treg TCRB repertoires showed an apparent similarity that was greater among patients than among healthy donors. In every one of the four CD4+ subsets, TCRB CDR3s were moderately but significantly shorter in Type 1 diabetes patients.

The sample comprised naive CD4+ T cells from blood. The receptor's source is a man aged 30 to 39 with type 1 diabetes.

CDR3 loop: CASSSRGRLDTQYF. The CDR3 nucleotides are TGTGCCAGCAGTTCCAGGGGGCGTTTAGATACGCAGTATTTT. The rearrangement uses TRBV6-5 and TRBJ2-3; TRBD1 matches 8 bases. This CDR3 has 14 amino acids. Germline-derived CDR1 and CDR2 are MNHEY and SVGAGI. J lost 5 bases, V lost 4 bases, and 5 bases had no gene match.